This T cell receptor (beta chain) emerged from a study of cytomegalovirus exposure and HLA in healthy donors. Study as a whole: Around 180 million T cells yielded 100 million or so unique TCR beta sequences in earlier analysis.

The primer mix had 60 Vbeta and 13 Jbeta primers. TCRdb's table, derived via immunoSEQ multiplex PCR, lists solely in-frame clones and lacks some. The repertoire consists of approximately 160,000 clones, with roughly 65% occurring once and the leading ten covering roughly 4.4%. The CDR3 loop spans 13 amino acids. CDR1 and CDR2 from the germline V gene are GTSNPN and SVGIG (reference sequence). V gave up 1 base and J gave up 6 bases, with 12 bases separating them. The TCR originated in a woman between 18 and 29 years old in good health and CMV-seropositive. J is TRBJ1-1 and V is TRBV30; D is perhaps TRBD1 (6 bases). Sequencing was carried out using PBMCs. The CDR3 region is CAWSGGKGAEAFF. The DNA of the CDR3 is TGTGCCTGGAGTGGGGGCAAGGGGGCTGAAGCTTTCTTT.